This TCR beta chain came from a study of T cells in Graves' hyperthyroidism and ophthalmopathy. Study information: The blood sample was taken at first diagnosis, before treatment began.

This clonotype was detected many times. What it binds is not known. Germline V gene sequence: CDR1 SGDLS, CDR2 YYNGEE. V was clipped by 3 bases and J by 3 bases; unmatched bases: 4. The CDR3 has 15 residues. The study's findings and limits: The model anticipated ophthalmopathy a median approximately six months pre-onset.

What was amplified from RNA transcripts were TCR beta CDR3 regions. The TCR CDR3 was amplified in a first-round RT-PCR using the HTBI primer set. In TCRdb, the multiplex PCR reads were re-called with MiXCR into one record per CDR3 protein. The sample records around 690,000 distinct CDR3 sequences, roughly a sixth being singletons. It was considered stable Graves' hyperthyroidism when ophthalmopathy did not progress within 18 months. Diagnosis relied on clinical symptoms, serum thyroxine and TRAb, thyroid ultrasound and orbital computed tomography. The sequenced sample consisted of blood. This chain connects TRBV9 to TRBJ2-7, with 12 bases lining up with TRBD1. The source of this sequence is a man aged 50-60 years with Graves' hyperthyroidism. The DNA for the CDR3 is TGTGCCAGCAGCGAGGGGACAGGGGGCTTCTACGAGCAGTACTTC. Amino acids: CASSEGTGGFYEQYF.